The 6 T cell receptor beta chains below were found in one sample sequenced in a study of T cell responses to AZD1222 COVID-19 vaccine. This table comes from immunoSEQ multiplex PCR, and its TCRdb copy is limited to in-frame clones, with some not included. The sample includes approximately 75,000 clones, roughly 90% of them seen just once. Sequencing used peripheral blood, obtained 28 days after the second AZD1222 dose. The receptors were gathered from an adult who received the AZD1222 COVID-19 vaccine.

This clone was detected only once. V usage is TRBV6-4 and J usage is TRBJ1-4; 8 bases are shared with TRBD1. The CDR3 is 15 amino acids. The V gene's germline CDR1 is MRHNA and CDR2 SNTAGT. Trimming took 5 bases from V and 8 from J; bases not matched to a gene: 10. CDR3 protein: CASSKEDRAGEKLFF. The CDR3 DNA sequence: TGTGCCAGCAGTAAAGAGGACAGGGCTGGCGAAAAACTGTTTTTT.

The chain is built from TRBV2 and TRBJ2-7, with TRBD1 matching 8 bases. The J segment lost 6 bases and the V segment lost 5 bases, leaving 9 bases of the junction unmatched. CDR3 length equals 14 residues. CDR1 is SNHLY and CDR2 is FYNNEI in the germline V gene. CDR3 sequence reads: CASSPTWTGSEQYF. In DNA, the CDR3 is TGTGCCAGCAGTCCCACCTGGACAGGGAGCGAGCAGTACTTC.

This clone is a singleton in its sample. This chain joins TRBV27 and TRBJ1-3; no firm D call. This CDR3 region has 13 residues. Trimming took 5 bases from V and 0 from J, leaving 5 bases between them. Germline V gene data show CDR1 as MNHEY and CDR2 as SMNVEV (reference sequence). CDR3 loop: CASSALSGNTIYF. The CDR3 DNA is TGTGCCAGCAGTGCCCTCTCTGGAAACACCATATATTTT.

The V call is TRBV28, the J call TRBJ1-2; 7 positions agree with TRBD1. Germline CDR1 and CDR2: MDHEN and SYDVKM. V lost 3 bases and J lost 1; bases outside the gene matches: 5. The CDR3 loop spans 15 amino acids. The CDR3 is CASSFDRVVNYGYTF. Written as DNA, the CDR3 is TGTGCCAGCAGTTTCGACAGGGTTGTTAACTATGGCTACACCTTC.

The table lists this clone with a count of one. This chain links TRBV7-9 with TRBJ2-1; D is uncertain. V lost 1 base and J lost 6, with 13 bases in between. Germline V gene data show CDR1 as SEHNR and CDR2 as FQNEAQ (reference sequence). CDR3 length: 15 amino acids. CDR3 amino acids: CASSLEGLRGNEQFF. The CDR3 bases are TGTGCCAGCAGCTTAGAAGGCCTAAGAGGCAATGAGCAGTTCTTC. The whole variable domain, filled in from reference TRBV7-9 and TRBJ2-1, reads DTGVSQNPRHKITKRGQNVTFRCDPISEHNRLYWYRQTLGQGPEFLTYFQNEAQLEKSRLLSDRFSAERPKGSFSTLEIQRTEQGDSAMYLCASSLEGLRGNEQFFGPGTRLTVL.

V usage is TRBV4-2 and J usage is TRBJ2-7; 9 bases fit TRBD1. Germline values: CDR1 LGHNA, CDR2 YNFKEQ. V was clipped by 4 bases and J by 5 bases; unmatched bases: 12. The CDR3 is 16 residues long. The CDR3 is CASSRKLGQGFNEQYF. The CDR3 DNA reads TGTGCCAGCAGCCGTAAACTGGGACAGGGATTCAACGAGCAGTACTTC.